The sequence of this TCR beta chain was determined in a study of vaccination and CD4 T cells after COVID-19. About the research overall: According to the study, participants were given two doses of BNT162b2 or mRNA-1273 vaccine. Overlapping SARS-CoV-2, HCoV-NL63, HCoV-OC43 and HCoV-229E spike peptides were used to stimulate cells.

An Oncomine TCR Beta short-read assay was used to sequence the DNA from cultured CD4+ T cells. TCRdb redid the calling of the PCR reads with MiXCR, one entry per CDR3 protein. This table holds roughly 25,000 distinct CDR3 sequences, around 70% found once. About this clonotype itself: Antigen: not known.

Germline V lookup: CDR1 MNHNS, CDR2 SASEGT. This CDR3 has 15 amino acids. The V end was cut by 5 bases, the J end by 3 bases, with 16 bases between. Specified treatment: 10-day PBMC culture with coronavirus spike peptide pools or control peptides (ViraFEST assay). Whole-study findings and limits: The study sampled relatively few convalescent patients and omitted early post-infection timepoints.

J is TRBJ2-5 and V is TRBV6-1; D is possibly TRBD1 (6 bases). This TCR derives from a human donor who received a COVID-19 vaccine. This material consisted of CD4+ T cells from blood, cultured in vitro, taken after SARS-CoV-2 vaccination. The CDR3 protein is CASSRGTSGKETQYF. CDR3 sequence (DNA): TGTGCCAGCAGTAGGGGGACGTCGGGAAAAGAGACCCAGTACTTC.